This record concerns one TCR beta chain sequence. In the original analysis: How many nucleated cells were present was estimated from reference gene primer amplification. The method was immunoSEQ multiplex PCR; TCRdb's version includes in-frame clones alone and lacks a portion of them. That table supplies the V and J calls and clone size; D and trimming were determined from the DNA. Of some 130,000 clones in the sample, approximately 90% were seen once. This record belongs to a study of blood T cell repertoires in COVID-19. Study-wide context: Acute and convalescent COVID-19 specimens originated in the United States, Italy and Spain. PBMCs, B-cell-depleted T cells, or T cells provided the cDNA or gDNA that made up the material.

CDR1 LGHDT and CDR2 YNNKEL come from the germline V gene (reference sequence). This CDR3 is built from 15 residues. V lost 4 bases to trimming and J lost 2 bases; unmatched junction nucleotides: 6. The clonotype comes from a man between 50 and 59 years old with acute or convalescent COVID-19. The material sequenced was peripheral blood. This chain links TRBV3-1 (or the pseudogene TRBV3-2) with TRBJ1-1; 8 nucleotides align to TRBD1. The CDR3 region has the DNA TGTGCCAGCAGCCGACAGGGGCGGGAAAACACTGAAGCTTTCTTT. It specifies CASSRQGRENTEAFF.